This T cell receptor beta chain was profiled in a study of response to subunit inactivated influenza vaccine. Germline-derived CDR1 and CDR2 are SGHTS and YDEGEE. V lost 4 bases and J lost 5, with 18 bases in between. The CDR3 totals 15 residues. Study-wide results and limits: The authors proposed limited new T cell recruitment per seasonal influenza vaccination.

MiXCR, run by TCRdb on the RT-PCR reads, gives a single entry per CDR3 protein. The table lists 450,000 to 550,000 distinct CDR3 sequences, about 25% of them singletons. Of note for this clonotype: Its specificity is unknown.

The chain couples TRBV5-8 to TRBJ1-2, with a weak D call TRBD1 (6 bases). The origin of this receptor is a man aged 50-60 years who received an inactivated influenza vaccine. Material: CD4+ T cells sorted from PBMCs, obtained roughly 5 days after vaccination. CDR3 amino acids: CASSTLQGFEYGYTF. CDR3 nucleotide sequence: TGTGCCAGCAGCACCCTACAGGGTTTTGAATATGGCTACACCTTC.